This T cell receptor beta chain emerged from a study of T cell repertoires in cytomegalovirus infection. Study information: Public TCR beta signatures marked donors with CMV infection and the matching HLA. Study-wide findings and caveats: HLA-C-restricted CMV clonotypes gave the most frequent clonotype in two of eight donors.

One entry per CDR3 protein results from TCRdb running MiXCR on the reads. The sample carries over 85,000 distinct CDR3 sequences, 15% to 20% recorded once. Germline loops: CDR1 SGHTA, CDR2 FQGTGA. V dropped 5 bases and J dropped 9 bases, with 23 bases sitting between them. CDR3 length: 16 residues. This clonotype was counted many times. The target antigen is unknown. Sample: PBMCs. This TCR came from a human donor in good health (CMV status not recorded). Some clones in this sample may be carry-over from other donors' samples. The chain uses TRBV7-3 and TRBJ2-1; TRBD1 might be the D (5 bases). The CDR3 DNA follows: TGTGCCAGCAGCCCCCAAGGGCCAGGGCTAGTGGGTGAGCAGTTCTTC. This codes for CASSPQGPGLVGEQFF.